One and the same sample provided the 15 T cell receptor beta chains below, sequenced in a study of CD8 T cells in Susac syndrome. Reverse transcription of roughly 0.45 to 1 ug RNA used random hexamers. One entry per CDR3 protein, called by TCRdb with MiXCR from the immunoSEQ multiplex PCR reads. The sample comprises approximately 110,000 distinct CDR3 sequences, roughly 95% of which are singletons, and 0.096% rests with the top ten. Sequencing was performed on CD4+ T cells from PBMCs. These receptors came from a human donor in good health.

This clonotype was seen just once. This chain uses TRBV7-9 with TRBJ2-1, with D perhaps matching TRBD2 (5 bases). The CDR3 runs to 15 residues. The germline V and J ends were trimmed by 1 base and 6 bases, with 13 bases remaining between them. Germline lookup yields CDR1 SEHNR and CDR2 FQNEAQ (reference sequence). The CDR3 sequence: CASSLDATRGNEQFF. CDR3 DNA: TGTGCCAGCAGCTTAGACGCCACTAGAGGCAATGAGCAGTTCTTC.

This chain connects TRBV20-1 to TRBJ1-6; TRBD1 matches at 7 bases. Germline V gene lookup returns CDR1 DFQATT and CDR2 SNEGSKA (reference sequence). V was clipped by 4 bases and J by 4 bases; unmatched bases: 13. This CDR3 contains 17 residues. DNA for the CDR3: TGCAGTGCTACCACGACCCGGAAGGGGGCTTATAATTCACCCCTCCACTTT. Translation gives CSATTTRKGAYNSPLHF.

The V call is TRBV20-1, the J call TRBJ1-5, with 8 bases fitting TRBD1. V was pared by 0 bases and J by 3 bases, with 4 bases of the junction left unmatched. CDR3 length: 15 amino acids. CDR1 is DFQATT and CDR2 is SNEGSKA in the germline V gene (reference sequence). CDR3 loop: CSAREFQGANQPQHF. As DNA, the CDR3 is TGCAGTGCTAGAGAGTTTCAGGGGGCCAATCAGCCCCAGCATTTT.

In DNA, the CDR3 is TGTGCCACCAGACAGGGAGGCACCGGGGAGCTGTTTTTT. This encodes CATRQGGTGELFF. The chain couples TRBV19 to TRBJ2-2; a possible D gene is TRBD1 (7 bases). Trimming shortened V by 10 bases and J by 4 bases, and 13 bases separated the two germline ends. Per germline, CDR1 LNHDA and CDR2 SQIVND (reference sequence). CDR3 length: 13 amino acids.

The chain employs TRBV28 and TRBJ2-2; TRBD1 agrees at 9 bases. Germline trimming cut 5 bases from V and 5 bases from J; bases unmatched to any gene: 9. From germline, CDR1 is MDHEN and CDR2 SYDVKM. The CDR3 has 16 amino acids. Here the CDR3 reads CASSDPGQGSTGELFF. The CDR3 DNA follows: TGTGCCAGCAGTGACCCGGGACAGGGTTCGACCGGGGAGCTGTTTTTT.

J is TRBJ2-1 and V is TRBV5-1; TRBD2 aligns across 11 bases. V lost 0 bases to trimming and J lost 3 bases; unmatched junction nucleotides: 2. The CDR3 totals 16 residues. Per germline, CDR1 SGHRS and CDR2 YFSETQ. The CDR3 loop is CASSLELAGGYNEQFF. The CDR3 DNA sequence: TGCGCCAGCAGCTTGGAGCTAGCGGGGGGCTACAATGAGCAGTTCTTC.

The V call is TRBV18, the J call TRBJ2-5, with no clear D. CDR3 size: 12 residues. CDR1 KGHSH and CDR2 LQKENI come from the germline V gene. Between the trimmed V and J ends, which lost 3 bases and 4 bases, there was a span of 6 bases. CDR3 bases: TGTGCCAGCTCACCCCTCACAGAGACCCAGTACTTC. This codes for CASSPLTETQYF.

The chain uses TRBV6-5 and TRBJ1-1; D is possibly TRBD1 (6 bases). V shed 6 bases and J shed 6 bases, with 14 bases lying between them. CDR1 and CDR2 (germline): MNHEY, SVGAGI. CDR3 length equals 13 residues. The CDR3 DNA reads TGTGCCAGCAGGATTCAGGGGTCCGCTGAAGCTTTCTTT. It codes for CASRIQGSAEAFF.

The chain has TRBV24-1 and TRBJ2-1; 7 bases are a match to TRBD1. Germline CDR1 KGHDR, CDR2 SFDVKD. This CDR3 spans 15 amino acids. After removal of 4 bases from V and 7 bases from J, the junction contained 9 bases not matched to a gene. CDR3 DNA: TGTGCCACCAGTGAAACCCGGACAGGAAGGAATGAGCAGTTCTTC. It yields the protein CATSETRTGRNEQFF.

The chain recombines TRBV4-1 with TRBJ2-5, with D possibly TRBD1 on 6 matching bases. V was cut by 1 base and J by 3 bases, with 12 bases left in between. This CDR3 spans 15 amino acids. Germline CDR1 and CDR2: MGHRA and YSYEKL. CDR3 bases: TGCGCCAGCAGCCAAGTAGTGGGGGCAAAAGAGACCCAGTACTTC. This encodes CASSQVVGAKETQYF.

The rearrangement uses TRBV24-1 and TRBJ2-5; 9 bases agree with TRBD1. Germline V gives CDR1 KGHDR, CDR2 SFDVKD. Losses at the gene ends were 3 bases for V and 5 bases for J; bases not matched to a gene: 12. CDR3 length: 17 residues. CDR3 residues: CATSDNGGTGKLETQYF. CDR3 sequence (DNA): TGTGCCACCAGTGATAATGGAGGGACAGGGAAGTTGGAGACCCAGTACTTC.

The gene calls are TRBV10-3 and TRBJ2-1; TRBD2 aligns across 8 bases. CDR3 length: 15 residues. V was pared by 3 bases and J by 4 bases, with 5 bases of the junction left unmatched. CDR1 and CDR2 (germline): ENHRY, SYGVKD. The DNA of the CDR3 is TGTGCCATCAGTGAACCGGGGGGGCCGTACAATGAGCAGTTCTTC. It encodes CAISEPGGPYNEQFF.

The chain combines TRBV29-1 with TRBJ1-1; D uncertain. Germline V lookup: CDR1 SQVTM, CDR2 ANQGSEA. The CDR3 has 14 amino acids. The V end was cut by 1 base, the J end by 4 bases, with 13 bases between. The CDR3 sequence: CSVEAATSPTEAFF. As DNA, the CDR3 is TGCAGCGTTGAAGCCGCAACTTCTCCCACTGAAGCTTTCTTT.

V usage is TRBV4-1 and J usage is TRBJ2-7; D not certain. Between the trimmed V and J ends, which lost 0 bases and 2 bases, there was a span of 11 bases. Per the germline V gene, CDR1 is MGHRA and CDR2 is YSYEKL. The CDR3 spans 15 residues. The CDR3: CASSQEGTGPYEQYF. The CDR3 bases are TGCGCCAGCAGCCAAGAAGGTACGGGCCCCTACGAGCAGTACTTC.

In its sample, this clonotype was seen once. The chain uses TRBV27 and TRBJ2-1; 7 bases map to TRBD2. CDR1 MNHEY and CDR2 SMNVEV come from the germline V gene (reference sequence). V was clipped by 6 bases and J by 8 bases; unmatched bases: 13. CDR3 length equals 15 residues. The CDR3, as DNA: TGTGCCAGCAGCCCTTCCGTTGCGGGGGTCCATGAGCAGTTCTTC. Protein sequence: CASSPSVAGVHEQFF.